The 18 T cell receptor beta chains listed next were all sequenced from one sample in a study of blood T cell repertoires in COVID-19. Repertoires were generated with immunoSEQ multiplex PCR, while TCRdb's copy carries only in-frame clones and drops some. The table records roughly 230,000 clones, more than 65% of them present only once. Sequenced material: peripheral blood. These receptors all come from a man aged 50 or older with active or convalescent COVID-19.

V and J are TRBV4-2 and TRBJ2-7; 13 positions match TRBD2. CDR3 length equals 17 residues. Trimming removed 3 bases from V and 0 bases from J; junction bases left unmatched: 5. The V gene's germline CDR1 is LGHNA and CDR2 YNFKEQ. The CDR3, as DNA: TGTGCCAGCAGCCAGGGGACTAGCGGGACGAGCTCCTACGAGCAGTACTTC. Amino acids: CASSQGTSGTSSYEQYF.

The CDR3 spells CASSQGGDSPLHF. The CDR3 bases are TGCGCCAGCAGCCAAGGGGGCGATTCACCCCTCCACTTT. V and J are TRBV4-3 and TRBJ1-6; a weak D match, TRBD1 (5 bases). The germline V gene has CDR1 LGHNA and CDR2 YSLEER. The V gene lost 1 base and the J gene lost 8 bases, with 6 bases spanning the gap. CDR3 length: 13 amino acids.

The genes are TRBV2 and TRBJ2-5, with D possibly TRBD1 on 5 matching bases. From germline, CDR1 is SNHLY and CDR2 FYNNEI. The CDR3 length is 14 residues. The germline V and J ends were trimmed by 5 bases and 4 bases, with 14 bases remaining between them. The CDR3 loop reads CASSPPIGVETQYF. The CDR3 DNA follows: TGTGCCAGCAGTCCCCCAATAGGGGTAGAGACCCAGTACTTC.

The chain couples TRBV6-5 to TRBJ1-6; D possibly corresponds to TRBD1 (6 bases). V lost 7 bases to trimming and J lost 8 bases, with 18 bases between them. From germline, CDR1 is MNHEY and CDR2 SVGAGI. This CDR3 region has 15 residues. DNA for the CDR3: TGTGCCAGCAACATTGGCACAGGGATGGATTCACCCCTCCACTTT. This gives the protein CASNIGTGMDSPLHF.

This clone showed up just a few times. This sequence joins TRBV4-2 and TRBJ1-2, with unresolved D. V gave up 1 base and J gave up 8 bases, with 23 bases separating them. This CDR3 comprises 17 residues. Per germline, CDR1 LGHNA and CDR2 YNFKEQ. The CDR3 loop is CASSQAAATNLLGGYTF. The CDR3 DNA is TGTGCCAGCAGCCAAGCTGCGGCAACCAACTTACTAGGGGGCTACACCTTC.

DNA of the CDR3: TGCGCCAGCACCGGGACAGATAATGAAAAACTGTTTTTT. Protein product: CASTGTDNEKLFF. The chain combines TRBV5-1 with TRBJ1-4; 7 nucleotides agree with TRBD1. Trimming took 6 bases from V and 4 from J; bases not matched to a gene: 3. Germline V gene data show CDR1 as SGHRS and CDR2 as YFSETQ. CDR3 length: 13 amino acids.

The chain carries TRBV19 and TRBJ2-3; TRBD1 is a possible D gene (8 bases). With 3 bases removed from V and 3 bases from J, the gap between germline ends came to 13 bases. Germline CDR1 LNHDA, CDR2 SQIVND (reference sequence). The CDR3 length is 15 residues. CDR3 DNA: TGTGCCAGTAGTATTGGACAGGGACTAACAGATACGCAGTATTTT. Translating gives CASSIGQGLTDTQYF. The full variable domain, with the rest looked up from reference TRBV19 and TRBJ2-3, is DGGITQSPKYLFRKEGQNVTLSCEQNLNHDAMYWYRQDPGQGLRLIYYSQIVNDFQKGDIAEGYSVSREKKESFPLTVTSAQKNPTAFYLCASSIGQGLTDTQYFGPGTRLTVL.

As regards this clone: This CDR3 is also generated by other DNA sequences in the sample. The chain has TRBV19 and TRBJ1-2, with D maybe TRBD1 (6 bases). V was clipped by 8 bases and J by 4 bases, with 8 bases between them. The CDR3 covers 11 residues. Germline-derived CDR1 and CDR2 are LNHDA and SQIVND (reference sequence). In DNA, the CDR3 is TGTGCCAGTCGGACAGTCTATGGCTACACCTTC. Its protein is CASRTVYGYTF. Full variable domain (missing parts from reference TRBV19 and TRBJ1-2): DGGITQSPKYLFRKEGQNVTLSCEQNLNHDAMYWYRQDPGQGLRLIYYSQIVNDFQKGDIAEGYSVSREKKESFPLTVTSAQKNPTAFYLCASRTVYGYTFGSGTRLTVV.

In DNA, the CDR3 is TGTGCCAGCAGCCAAGGGACTAGCCACTTCTTC. Residues: CASSQGTSHFF. The V gene is TRBV3-1 (or the pseudogene TRBV3-2), the J gene TRBJ2-1; TRBD2 agrees at 8 bases. Germline V CDR1 and CDR2: LGHDT, YNNKEL (reference sequence). Trimming took 1 base from V and 16 from J; bases not matched to a gene: 3. This CDR3 is 11 amino acids long.

This clone was counted only a few times. The rearrangement links TRBV28 to TRBJ1-3; 9 bases map to TRBD1. V lost 8 bases to trimming and J lost 3 bases; unmatched junction nucleotides: 8. This CDR3 is built from 15 residues. Per the germline V gene, CDR1 is MDHEN and CDR2 is SYDVKM. The CDR3 region is CASQQTGGNGNTIYF. The DNA of the CDR3 is TGTGCCAGCCAACAAACAGGGGGCAATGGAAACACCATATATTTT. Looking up the rest from reference TRBV28 and TRBJ1-3 gives the full variable domain: DVKVTQSSRYLVKRTGEKVFLECVQDMDHENMFWYRQDPGLGLRLIYFSYDVKMKEKGDIPEGYSVSREKKERFSLILESASTNQTSMYLCASQQTGGNGNTIYFGEGSWLTVV.

The chain carries TRBV10-3 and TRBJ2-5; 11 bases agree with TRBD2. V was clipped by 4 bases and J by 5 bases; unmatched bases: 9. Germline V gene sequence: CDR1 ENHRY, CDR2 SYGVKD. This CDR3 contains 16 residues. The CDR3 region is CAISGRLAGGLETQYF. CDR3 coding DNA: TGTGCCATCAGTGGGAGGCTAGCGGGGGGTCTTGAGACCCAGTACTTC.

The V gene is TRBV11-2, the J gene TRBJ2-3; 11 nucleotides line up with TRBD1. This CDR3 spans 16 amino acids. Germline V gives CDR1 SGHAT, CDR2 FQNNGV. After removal of 1 base from V and 4 bases from J, the junction contained 4 bases not matched to a gene. The chain's CDR3 is CASSLGRTGGADTQYF. The CDR3 DNA reads TGTGCCAGCAGCTTAGGAAGGACAGGGGGCGCAGATACGCAGTATTTT.

This clone appeared a few times. The V gene is TRBV6-2 or TRBV6-3, the J gene TRBJ2-7; 8 nucleotides match TRBD1. The CDR3 has 15 residues. CDR1 and CDR2 from the germline V gene are MNHEY and SVGEGT. The ends lost 2 bases at V and 6 bases at J; junction bases unmatched: 9. In nucleotides, the CDR3 is TGTGCCAGCAGTTACCAACCAGGGGGCTGGGGCGAGCAGTACTTC. Residues: CASSYQPGGWGEQYF.

V gene TRBV3-1 (or the pseudogene TRBV3-2) combines with J gene TRBJ1-2; 7 bases map to TRBD1. V lost 4 bases and J lost 1; bases outside the gene matches: 6. The CDR3 runs 15 residues. Germline CDR1 is LGHDT and CDR2 is YNNKEL (reference sequence). CDR3: CASSPGQENNYGYTF. The CDR3, as DNA: TGTGCCAGCAGCCCCGGACAGGAAAATAACTATGGCTACACCTTC.

V usage is TRBV6-2 or TRBV6-3 and J usage is TRBJ2-3, with 11 nucleotides matching TRBD1. The CDR3 covers 14 residues. The germline V gene encodes CDR1 MNHEY and CDR2 SVGEGT. V trimming: 4 bases; J trimming: 4 bases; junction bases outside the gene matches: 1. CDR3 residues: CASSWTGGADTQYF. CDR3 bases: TGTGCCAGCAGTTGGACAGGGGGCGCAGATACGCAGTATTTT.

This sequence joins TRBV7-2 and TRBJ1-3; 9 bases line up with TRBD1. The V gene's germline CDR1 is SGHTA and CDR2 FQGNSA. J lost 4 bases, V lost 5 bases, and 9 bases had no gene match. The CDR3 length is 16 residues. The CDR3 DNA sequence: TGTGCCAGCAGCGCCCAGGGACAGGGTAAAGGAAACACCATATATTTT. Amino acid sequence: CASSAQGQGKGNTIYF.

The gene calls are TRBV7-7 and TRBJ1-1; D is ambiguous. This CDR3 contains 13 residues. Germline V gene lookup returns CDR1 SSHAT and CDR2 FNYEAQ (reference sequence). Trimming stripped 1 base from V and 6 bases from J, with 9 bases between. The chain's CDR3 is CASSLVEGAEAFF. CDR3 sequence (DNA): TGTGCCAGCAGCTTAGTCGAGGGAGCTGAAGCTTTCTTT.

The sample holds a few counts of this clone. This chain joins TRBV6-2 or TRBV6-3 and TRBJ1-1; no clear D. CDR3 length equals 13 residues. Germline V CDR1 and CDR2: MNHEY, SVGEGT. V was cut by 4 bases and J by 4 bases, with 10 bases left in between. CDR3 nucleotide sequence: TGTGCCAGCAGTTCCAGGTTGGGCACTGAAGCTTTCTTT. Translated: CASSSRLGTEAFF.